One sample yielded the 31 T cell receptor beta chains listed below, sequenced in a study of shared clonotypes between healthy human individuals. Naive CD8 cells comprised CD45RO-negative, CCR7-positively selected cells, excluding terminally differentiated effector memory CD45RA+ cells. The assay was immunoSEQ multiplex PCR, and TCRdb's table has in-frame clones only and misses some. The repertoire holds hundreds of thousands of clones, approximately 96% seen once, with 0.11% in the top ten. Sequencing was performed on naive CD8+ T cells sorted from blood. These receptors originate from a woman under 40 in good health.

V and J are TRBV27 and TRBJ2-3, with TRBD2 as a possible D gene (6 bases). Trimming shortened V by 7 bases and J by 2 bases, and 13 bases separated the two germline ends. The CDR3 is 14 residues long. Germline V lookup: CDR1 MNHEY, CDR2 SMNVEV (reference sequence). DNA of the CDR3: TGTGCCAGCACAGAGGCGGGGTTCACAGATACGCAGTATTTT. Its translation: CASTEAGFTDTQYF.

The chain uses TRBV9 and TRBJ1-6, with 10 bases lining up with TRBD1. This CDR3 comprises 15 residues. V shed 6 bases and J 10 bases; nucleotides not matched to a gene: 10. In germline, CDR1 is SGDLS, CDR2 YYNGEE. The DNA for the CDR3 is TGTGCCAGCACCTCCGGGACAGGGGTAGGGTCACCCCTCCACTTT. Translated, it gives CASTSGTGVGSPLHF.

V usage is TRBV28 and J usage is TRBJ2-3, with 10 bases aligning to TRBD1. This CDR3 has 20 residues. CDR1 MDHEN and CDR2 SYDVKM come from the germline V gene. V dropped 4 bases and J dropped 0; count of bases not matched to a gene: 16. CDR3 in amino acids: CASSSPLLRTGGTSTDTQYF. DNA of the CDR3: TGTGCCAGCAGTTCTCCTCTCCTCCGGACAGGGGGAACGAGCACAGATACGCAGTATTTT.

This clone was counted once. This chain connects TRBV6-1 to TRBJ1-2; 9 bases line up with TRBD1. The CDR3 sequence is 14 residues long. CDR1 is MNHNS, CDR2 SASEGT, per germline. Germline trimming cut 4 bases from V and 6 bases from J; bases unmatched to any gene: 6. The CDR3 loop is CASSVRRTGDGYTF. The DNA of the CDR3 is TGTGCCAGCAGTGTCCGGCGGACAGGGGATGGCTACACCTTC.

The chain couples TRBV19 to TRBJ2-7; TRBD2 matches 9 bases. The CDR3 runs to 14 residues. V lost 3 bases and J lost 7; bases outside the gene matches: 7. Germline CDR1 reads LNHDA; CDR2 reads SQIVND (reference sequence). CDR3 bases: TGTGCCAGTAGTATCGCGGGAGGGCCGGGGGAGCAGTACTTC. Its protein is CASSIAGGPGEQYF.

J is TRBJ2-1 and V is TRBV5-1; TRBD1 agrees at 12 bases. This CDR3 is built from 15 residues. The V segment lost 4 bases and the J segment 8 bases; nucleotides outside the gene matches: 7. CDR1 and CDR2 (germline): SGHRS, YFSETQ. CDR3 in amino acids: CASSRGQGAPDEQFF. In DNA, the CDR3 is TGCGCCAGCAGCCGGGGACAGGGGGCGCCCGATGAGCAGTTCTTC.

The rearrangement links TRBV11-2 to TRBJ1-1; D perhaps matches TRBD1 (5 bases). This CDR3 is 16 amino acids long. V was pared by 2 bases and J by 1 base, with 14 bases between. Germline V gene lookup returns CDR1 SGHAT and CDR2 FQNNGV. The CDR3 spells CASSLTLFGTNTEAFF. The CDR3 DNA follows: TGTGCCAGCAGCTTAACCCTCTTCGGGACGAACACTGAAGCTTTCTTT.

The DNA for the CDR3 is TGTGCCAGCAGTTTATTCCCCCAGGCGAACACCGGGGAGCTGTTTTTT. Translation gives CASSLFPQANTGELFF. V usage is TRBV28 and J usage is TRBJ2-2; D not certain. CDR1 and CDR2 from the germline V gene are MDHEN and SYDVKM. V dropped 1 base and J dropped 0 bases, with 9 bases sitting between them. This CDR3 contains 16 residues.

V is TRBV6-4 and J is TRBJ2-3, with D unresolved. This CDR3 has 14 amino acids. Per germline, CDR1 MRHNA and CDR2 SNTAGT. Trimming shortened V by 2 bases and J by 4 bases, and 10 bases separated the two germline ends. The CDR3 protein is CASSDVNGADTQYF. The CDR3 bases are TGTGCCAGCAGTGACGTGAATGGTGCAGATACGCAGTATTTT.

The rearrangement uses TRBV5-1 and TRBJ1-2, with 10 bases that match TRBD1. This CDR3 is 14 amino acids long. From germline, CDR1 is SGHRS and CDR2 YFSETQ. The V and J ends lost 3 bases and 3 bases, in that order; junction bases with no gene match: 2. The CDR3 spells CASSSTGGDYGYTF. The CDR3 bases are TGCGCCAGCAGCTCGACAGGGGGCGACTATGGCTACACCTTC.

The V call is TRBV5-4, the J call TRBJ2-1, with D possibly matching TRBD2 (6 bases). V was pared by 4 bases and J by 4 bases, with 18 bases between. Germline values: CDR1 SGHNT, CDR2 YYREEE (reference sequence). The CDR3 spans 16 residues. The CDR3 nucleotides are TGTGCCAGCAGCAATAGGACTATCTTTCTATACAATGAGCAGTTCTTC. Protein sequence: CASSNRTIFLYNEQFF.

V usage is TRBV10-2 and J usage is TRBJ2-7; 10 bases line up with TRBD2. The V and J ends lost 2 bases and 3 bases, in that order; junction bases with no gene match: 7. Germline V gives CDR1 WSHSY, CDR2 SAAADI. The CDR3 is 16 residues long. The CDR3 protein is CASSEPTSGEYYEQYF. The CDR3 DNA reads TGCGCCAGCAGTGAGCCAACTAGCGGGGAGTACTACGAGCAGTACTTC.

The genes are TRBV29-1 and TRBJ1-4, with 11 bases fitting TRBD1. The length of the CDR3 is 13 residues. The V gene end was trimmed by 4 bases and the J gene end by 8 bases; junction bases not matched to a gene: 3. The germline V gene has CDR1 SQVTM and CDR2 ANQGSEA. The CDR3: CSVVGTGGEKLFF. CDR3 DNA: TGCAGCGTTGTAGGGACAGGGGGGGAAAAACTGTTTTTT. The whole variable domain, filled in from reference TRBV29-1 and TRBJ1-4, reads SAVISQKPSRDICQRGTSLTIQCQVDSQVTMMFWYRQQPGQSLTLIATANQGSEATYESGFVIDKFPISRPNLTFSTLTVSNMSPEDSSIYLCSVVGTGGEKLFFGSGTQLSVL.

The chain uses TRBV28 and TRBJ2-2; perhaps TRBD1 as D (5 bases). Germline CDR1 and CDR2: MDHEN and SYDVKM. V was clipped by 5 bases and J by 2 bases, with 12 bases between them. The CDR3 is made up of 15 amino acids. The CDR3 DNA follows: TGTGCCAGCAGTCTACTGACAGTAAACACCGGGGAGCTGTTTTTT. Protein product: CASSLLTVNTGELFF.

The J gene is TRBJ2-1, the V gene TRBV27; D is ambiguous. V shed 10 bases and J shed 5 bases, with 9 bases lying between them. This CDR3 contains 11 residues. The germline gives CDR1 MNHEY, CDR2 SMNVEV (reference sequence). In DNA form, the CDR3 reads TGTGCCACCCTCAATCACAATGAGCAGTTCTTC. This codes for CATLNHNEQFF.

V and J are TRBV11-2 and TRBJ2-7, with D unresolved. V dropped 0 bases and J dropped 2 bases, with 20 bases sitting between them. Per the germline V gene, CDR1 is SGHAT and CDR2 is FQNNGV. The CDR3 length is 18 residues. CDR3 residues: CASSLDLPLGNPPYEQYF. The DNA of the CDR3 is TGTGCCAGCAGCTTAGATCTCCCACTCGGTAACCCTCCCTACGAGCAGTACTTC. The variable domain in full, with the rest retrieved from reference TRBV11-2 and TRBJ2-7, is EAGVAQSPRYKIIEKRQSVAFWCNPISGHATLYWYQQILGQGPKLLIQFQNNGVVDDSQLPKDRFSAERLKGVDSTLKIQPAKLEDSAVYLCASSLDLPLGNPPYEQYFGPGTRLTVT.

The chain joins TRBV6-5 to TRBJ2-7; 13 positions agree with TRBD2. CDR1 and CDR2 from the germline V gene are MNHEY and SVGAGI. J gave up 4 bases and V 3 bases, and 3 bases lay outside the gene matches. The CDR3 covers 15 residues. The CDR3 DNA sequence: TGTGCCAGCAGTTATCGGGGACTAGCGGGGTACGAGCAGTACTTC. Protein sequence: CASSYRGLAGYEQYF.

This chain links TRBV27 with TRBJ1-5, with D maybe TRBD1 (5 bases). The CDR3 length is 15 residues. Between the trimmed V and J ends, which lost 6 bases and 0 bases, there was a span of 12 bases. Germline CDR1 MNHEY, CDR2 SMNVEV (reference sequence). CDR3 amino acids: CASRQTEYSNQPQHF. The CDR3, as DNA: TGTGCCAGCAGGCAGACAGAATATAGCAATCAGCCCCAGCATTTT.

Worth noting for this clone: Other nucleotide sequences from this sample produce the same CDR3. The rearrangement joins TRBV28 to TRBJ2-7; no definite D call. Germline-derived CDR1 and CDR2 are MDHEN and SYDVKM. Trimming removed 3 bases from V and 3 bases from J, with 6 bases in between. This CDR3 region has 12 residues. The CDR3 protein is CASSLGSYEQYF. CDR3 in DNA: TGTGCCAGCAGTTTGGGCAGCTACGAGCAGTACTTC.

This clone appeared a single time. This rearrangement joins TRBV2 to TRBJ1-2, with D perhaps matching TRBD1 (6 bases). This CDR3 has 14 residues. Germline V lookup: CDR1 SNHLY, CDR2 FYNNEI. Trimming pared 4 bases from V and 4 bases from J, leaving 13 bases between. The CDR3 sequence: CASSGPGASYGYTF. In nucleotides, the CDR3 is TGTGCCAGCAGTGGACCGGGGGCCTCCTATGGCTACACCTTC. The complete variable domain, with remaining parts taken from reference TRBV2 and TRBJ1-2, reads EPEVTQTPSHQVTQMGQEVILRCVPISNHLYFYWYRQILGQKVEFLVSFYNNEISEKSEIFDDQFSVERPDGSNFTLKIRSTKLEDSAMYFCASSGPGASYGYTFGSGTRLTVV.

This chain uses TRBV11-2 with TRBJ1-1, with D unresolved. Germline V gene data show CDR1 as SGHAT and CDR2 as FQNNGV. CDR3 size: 13 residues. The V end was cut by 5 bases, the J end by 4 bases, with 11 bases between. The CDR3 DNA is TGTGCCAGCAGCCTCACGGTAAGCACTGAAGCTTTCTTT. Its translation: CASSLTVSTEAFF.

The gene calls are TRBV28 and TRBJ2-3; maybe TRBD2 (6 bases). Germline V gene sequence: CDR1 MDHEN, CDR2 SYDVKM. The CDR3 spans 17 residues. V dropped 3 bases and J dropped 0 bases, with 16 bases sitting between them. The CDR3 region has the DNA TGTGCCAGCAGTTTTCCCTTATGGCGGGAAAGCACAGATACGCAGTATTTT. Its protein product is CASSFPLWRESTDTQYF.

This clone was counted once. CDR3 bases: TGTGCCAGCAGCTTAGTCCCCGCCGACAGGCGGGGTGAGACCCAGTACTTC. This sequence encodes CASSLVPADRRGETQYF. V and J are TRBV7-8 and TRBJ2-5; D possibly matches TRBD1 or TRBD2 (6 bases each). Germline V gene sequence: CDR1 SGHVS, CDR2 FQNEAQ. V was cut by 1 base and J by 5 bases, with 20 bases left in between. This CDR3 has 17 residues.

V and J are TRBV27 and TRBJ2-2; a weak D match, TRBD2 (5 bases). This CDR3 has 14 amino acids. The germline gives CDR1 MNHEY, CDR2 SMNVEV (reference sequence). Trimming removed 0 bases from V and 5 bases from J, with 7 bases in between. CDR3 amino acids: CASSLSRGTGELFF. The CDR3 DNA reads as TGTGCCAGCAGTTTATCACGGGGAACCGGGGAGCTGTTTTTT.

This chain links TRBV27 with TRBJ2-7; 8 nucleotides line up with TRBD1. Trimming removed 2 bases from V and 3 bases from J; junction bases left unmatched: 9. The CDR3 extends over 16 amino acids. Germline CDR1 and CDR2: MNHEY and SMNVEV (reference sequence). The CDR3 spells CASSLAFGTGVYEQYF. DNA for the CDR3: TGTGCCAGCAGTTTAGCCTTCGGGACAGGAGTCTACGAGCAGTACTTC.

The V and J genes are TRBV30 and TRBJ1-6; D perhaps matches TRBD1 (5 bases). Between the trimmed V and J ends, which lost 1 base and 7 bases, there was a span of 8 bases. Looked up from germline, CDR1 is GTSNPN and CDR2 is SVGIG (reference sequence). This CDR3 has 13 amino acids. This CDR3 reads CAWSEQGNSPLHF. The CDR3 coding sequence is TGTGCCTGGAGTGAGCAGGGAAATTCACCCCTCCACTTT.

This clone appeared once. This chain uses TRBV6-5 with TRBJ2-5; D is perhaps TRBD2 (6 bases). Germline-derived CDR1 and CDR2 are MNHEY and SVGAGI. This CDR3 is 14 amino acids long. Trimming removed 0 bases at V and 4 bases at J, with 9 bases between. CDR3 sequence (DNA): TGTGCCAGCAGTTACTCGTCGGGAGTAGAGACCCAGTACTTC. It specifies CASSYSSGVETQYF.

This clone was seen just once. The J gene is TRBJ2-1, the V gene TRBV7-2, with 9 bases aligning to TRBD2. The V gene end was trimmed by 2 bases and the J gene end by 7 bases; junction bases not matched to a gene: 3. The CDR3 is 14 residues long. Germline CDR1 and CDR2: SGHTA and FQGNSA. The CDR3 region has the DNA TGTGCCAGCAGCTTATGGCTAGCGGGGAATGAGCAGTTCTTC. It is translated as CASSLWLAGNEQFF.

The chain is built from TRBV10-1 and TRBJ2-1, with a tentative D call TRBD1 (5 bases). V lost 0 bases, J lost 1 base, and 10 bases lay in between. The CDR3 is made up of 16 amino acids. Germline CDR1 WNHNN, CDR2 SYGVQD (reference sequence). The CDR3 protein is CASSESVGPSYNEQFF. The CDR3 DNA follows: TGCGCCAGCAGTGAGTCTGTGGGGCCGTCCTACAATGAGCAGTTCTTC.

CDR3 sequence: CASGWGLSTDTQYF. The CDR3 region has the DNA TGTGCCAGCGGATGGGGGCTAAGCACAGATACGCAGTATTTT. The chain uses TRBV27 and TRBJ2-3, with D perhaps TRBD1 (6 bases). V dropped 8 bases and J dropped 0 bases, with 12 bases sitting between them. CDR3 length: 14 amino acids. Germline V gene data show CDR1 as MNHEY and CDR2 as SMNVEV (reference sequence).

Only one count was recorded for this clone. V gene TRBV19 combines with J gene TRBJ2-5; 14 nucleotides agree with TRBD2. Gene TRBJ2-7 matches the end of the DNA better, so the J call may be wrong. The germline V gene has CDR1 LNHDA and CDR2 SQIVND (reference sequence). This CDR3 is 15 amino acids long. CDR3 residues: CASSAGLAGVYEQYF. The CDR3 DNA reads as TGTGCCAGTAGTGCGGGACTAGCGGGAGTGTACGAGCAGTACTTC.